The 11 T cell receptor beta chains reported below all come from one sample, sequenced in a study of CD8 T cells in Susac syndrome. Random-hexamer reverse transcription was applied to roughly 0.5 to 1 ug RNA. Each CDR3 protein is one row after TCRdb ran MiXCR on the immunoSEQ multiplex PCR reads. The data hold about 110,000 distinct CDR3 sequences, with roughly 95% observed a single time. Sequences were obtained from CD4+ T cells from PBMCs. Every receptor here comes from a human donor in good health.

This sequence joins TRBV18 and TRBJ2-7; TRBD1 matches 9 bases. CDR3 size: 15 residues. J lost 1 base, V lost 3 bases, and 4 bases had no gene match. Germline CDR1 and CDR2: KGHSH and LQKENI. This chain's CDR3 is CASSPRQGVSYEQYF. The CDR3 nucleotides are TGTGCCAGCTCACCCCGACAGGGGGTGTCCTACGAGCAGTACTTC. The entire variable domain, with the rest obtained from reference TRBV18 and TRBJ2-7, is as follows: NAGVMQNPRHLVRRRGQEARLRCSPMKGHSHVYWYRQLPEEGLKFMVYLQKENIIDESGMPKERFSAEFPKEGPSILRIQQVVRGDSAAYFCASSPRQGVSYEQYFGPGTRLTVT.

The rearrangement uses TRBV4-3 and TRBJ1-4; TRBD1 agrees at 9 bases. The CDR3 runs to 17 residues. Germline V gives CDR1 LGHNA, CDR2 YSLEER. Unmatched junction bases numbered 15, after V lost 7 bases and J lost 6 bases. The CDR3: CASTRTYLTGGYEKLFF. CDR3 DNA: TGCGCCAGCACCCGAACATACCTGACAGGGGGTTATGAAAAACTGTTTTTT.

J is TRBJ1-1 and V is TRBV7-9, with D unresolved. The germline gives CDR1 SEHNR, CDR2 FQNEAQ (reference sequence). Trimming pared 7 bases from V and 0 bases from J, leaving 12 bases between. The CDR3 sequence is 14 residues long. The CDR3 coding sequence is TGTGCCAGCACCGATGGACCATTGAACACTGAAGCTTTCTTT. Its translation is CASTDGPLNTEAFF. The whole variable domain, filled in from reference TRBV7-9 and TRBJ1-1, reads DTGVSQNPRHKITKRGQNVTFRCDPISEHNRLYWYRQTLGQGPEFLTYFQNEAQLEKSRLLSDRFSAERPKGSFSTLEIQRTEQGDSAMYLCASTDGPLNTEAFFGQGTRLTVV.

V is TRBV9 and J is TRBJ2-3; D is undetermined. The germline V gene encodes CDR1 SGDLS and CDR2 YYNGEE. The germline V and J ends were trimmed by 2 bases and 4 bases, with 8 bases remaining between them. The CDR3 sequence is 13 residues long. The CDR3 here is CASSVGPPDTQYF. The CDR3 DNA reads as TGTGCCAGCAGCGTCGGACCACCAGATACGCAGTATTTT.

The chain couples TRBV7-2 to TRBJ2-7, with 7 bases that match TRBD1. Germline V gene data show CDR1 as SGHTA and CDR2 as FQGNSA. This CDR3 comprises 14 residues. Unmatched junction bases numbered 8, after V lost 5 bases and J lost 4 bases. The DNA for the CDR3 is TGTGCCAGCAGCCAGACAGGGAAGGGTTACGAGCAGTACTTC. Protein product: CASSQTGKGYEQYF.

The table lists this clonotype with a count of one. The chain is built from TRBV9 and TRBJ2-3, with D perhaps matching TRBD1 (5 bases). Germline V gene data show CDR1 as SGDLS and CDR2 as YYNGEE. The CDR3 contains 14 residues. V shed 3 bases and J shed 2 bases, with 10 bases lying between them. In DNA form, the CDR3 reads TGTGCCAGCAGCGCCCGACAGACCACAGATACGCAGTATTTT. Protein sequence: CASSARQTTDTQYF.

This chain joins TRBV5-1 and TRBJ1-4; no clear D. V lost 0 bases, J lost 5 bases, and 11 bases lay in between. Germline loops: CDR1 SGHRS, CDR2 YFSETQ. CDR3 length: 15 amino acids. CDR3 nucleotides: TGCGCCAGCAGCTTGGCCGGGCAGACGAATGAAAAACTGTTTTTT. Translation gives CASSLAGQTNEKLFF.

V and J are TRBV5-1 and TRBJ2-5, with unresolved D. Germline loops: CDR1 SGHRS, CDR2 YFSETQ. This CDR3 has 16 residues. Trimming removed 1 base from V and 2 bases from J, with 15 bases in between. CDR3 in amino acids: CASSLSPTTTQETQYF. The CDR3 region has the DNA TGCGCCAGCAGCTTGTCTCCGACAACGACACAAGAGACCCAGTACTTC.

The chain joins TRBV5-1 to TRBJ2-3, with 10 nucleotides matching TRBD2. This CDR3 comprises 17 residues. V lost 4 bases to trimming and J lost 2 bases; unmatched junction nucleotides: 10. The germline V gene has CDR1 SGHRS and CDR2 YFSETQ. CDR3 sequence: CASSASGGIAYTDTQYF. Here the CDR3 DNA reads TGCGCCAGCAGCGCTAGCGGGGGAATTGCTTACACAGATACGCAGTATTTT.

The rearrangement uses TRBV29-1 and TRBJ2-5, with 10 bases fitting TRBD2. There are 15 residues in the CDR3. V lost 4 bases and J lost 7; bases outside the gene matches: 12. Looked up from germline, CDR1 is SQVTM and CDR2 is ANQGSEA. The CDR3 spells CSVGGVAGGPGTQYF. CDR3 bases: TGCAGCGTTGGGGGGGTAGCGGGAGGCCCCGGGACCCAGTACTTC.

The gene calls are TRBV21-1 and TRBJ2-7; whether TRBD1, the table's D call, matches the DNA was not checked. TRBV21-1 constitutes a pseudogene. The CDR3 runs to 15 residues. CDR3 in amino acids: CASSLRRSGTHEQYF. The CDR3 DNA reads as TGTGCCAGCAGCCTCCGGAGGTCCGGGACCCACGAGCAGTACTTC.